This T cell receptor (beta chain) was recovered during a study of post-analysis software for immune sequencing data. The wider study: Included among the disease courses, which were recorded for the cohort, were relapsing-remitting, secondary progressive and progressive-relapsing multiple sclerosis. Points from the study as a whole: Multiple sclerosis patients showed significantly lower normalized Chao1 diversity than controls did. F measure showed strong co-clustering of same-batch samples. A handful of TRBV segments were significantly more frequent in patients than in controls. TRBV5-6, TRBV5-1 and TRBV20-1 were among these segments.

The germline gives CDR1 MDHEN, CDR2 SYDVKM. This CDR3 comprises 18 residues. Carried by the TCR beta cDNA libraries were unique molecular identifiers. TCRdb re-called the PCR reads with MiXCR, one entry per CDR3 protein. The sample has some 260,000 distinct CDR3 sequences, 35% to 40% seen once. As concerns this clonotype: Its matching antigen is unknown. This may be a read error, as it is one base from a much larger clone.

The sequenced material came from blood. V is TRBV28 and J is TRBJ1-4; D is perhaps TRBD1 (6 bases). This receptor was identified in a girl between 5 and 17 years old with multiple sclerosis. The CDR3 protein is CAGSLLGAGVDTNEKLFF. DNA of the CDR3: TGTGCCGGCAGTTTATTGGGGGCAGGGGTGGATACTAATGAAAAACTGTTTTTT.